A selection of T cell receptor beta chains follows, all from one sample in a study of T cells in pancreatic ductal adenocarcinoma. Only in-frame clones appear in the TCRdb table, and some are missing; sequencing was by immunoSEQ multiplex PCR. Of approximately 97,000 clones listed, 90% to 95% are singletons. The source material was PBMCs. The receptors stem from a human donor with pancreatic ductal adenocarcinoma. The CDR3 runs from the conserved cysteine through the conserved F or W. The D gene is left open where the match is weak. Some rows have no size entry. The others give once, few or many, or a class for an expanded clone.

V,size,D,J,CDR3,DNA
TRBV6-5,once,-,TRBJ2-7,CASSYSNTMALNEQYF,TGTGCCAGCAGTTACTCGAACACCATGGCTCTGAACGAGCAGTACTTC
TRBV19,-,TRBD2,TRBJ2-5,CASRGLAGVEETQYF,TGTGCCAGTAGGGGACTAGCGGGAGTGGAAGAGACCCAGTACTTC
TRBV6-6,-,-,TRBJ2-7,CASSPGDSSAYEQYF,TGTGCCAGCAGTCCGGGGGACAGCTCAGCCTACGAGCAGTACTTC
TRBV11-1,-,TRBD2,TRBJ2-5,CASSLAPGGETQYF,TGTGCCAGCAGCTTAGCACCGGGAGGGGAGACCCAGTACTTC
TRBV11-3,-,TRBD1,TRBJ2-1,CASRRTGAHEQFF,TGTGCCAGCAGGAGGACAGGGGCCCATGAGCAGTTCTTC
TRBV6-1,-,TRBD1,TRBJ2-7,CASREGGPLPYEQYF,TGTGCCAGCAGAGAAGGGGGCCCCCTTCCCTACGAGCAGTACTTC
TRBV7-3,-,-,TRBJ2-3,CASSLSIGDTQYF,TGTGCCAGCAGCTTAAGTATTGGCGATACGCAGTATTTT
TRBV5-1,-,-,TRBJ2-7,CASSLGYGDEQYF,TGCGCCAGCAGCTTGGGGTACGGGGACGAGCAGTACTTC
TRBV6-6,-,TRBD1,TRBJ1-4,CASSLDRDEKLFF,TGTGCCAGCAGTTTGGACAGGGATGAAAAACTGTTTTTT
TRBV19,-,-,TRBJ2-6,CASSRTQGPSGANVLTF,TGTGCCAGTAGTAGGACACAGGGCCCCTCTGGGGCCAACGTCCTGACTTTC
TRBV28,-,TRBD2,TRBJ2-7,CASRGTSGRAQDRYEQYF,TGTGCCAGCAGAGGGACTAGCGGGAGGGCCCAGGACCGTTACGAGCAGTACTTC
TRBV10-3,few,TRBD2,TRBJ2-7,CAISESAGLAGYEQYF,TGTGCCATCAGTGAGTCCGCGGGACTAGCGGGATACGAGCAGTACTTC
TRBV28,once,TRBD1,TRBJ2-5,CASRTGGGIIIKETQYF,TGTGCCAGCAGGACAGGGGGCGGCATAATAATTAAAGAGACCCAGTACTTC
TRBV29-1,-,TRBD2,TRBJ2-1,CSVDKLADNEQFF,TGCAGCGTAGACAAACTAGCGGATAATGAGCAGTTCTTC
TRBV7-3,-,TRBD2,TRBJ2-7,CASSLKLADTYEQYF,TGTGCCAGCAGCTTAAAACTAGCGGACACCTACGAGCAGTACTTC
TRBV28,once,TRBD1,TRBJ1-2,CASSLWVGQHGYTF,TGTGCCAGCAGTTTGTGGGTGGGACAGCATGGCTACACCTTC
TRBV7-9,-,-,TRBJ2-3,CASSLWTASTDTQYF,TGTGCCAGCAGCTTATGGACAGCAAGCACAGATACGCAGTATTTT
TRBV11-2,-,-,TRBJ2-3,CASSSTPDSSGTDTQYF,TGTGCCAGCAGCTCCACTCCCGATTCTAGCGGCACAGATACGCAGTATTTT
TRBV7-3,-,-,TRBJ2-7,CASSLTASGDGQYF,TGTGCCAGCAGCTTAACGGCGTCAGGGGATGGGCAGTACTTC
TRBV2,-,-,TRBJ2-1,CASSGWLSNEQFF,TGTGCCAGCAGTGGCTGGCTCTCCAATGAGCAGTTCTTC
TRBV21-1,-,-,TRBJ2-7,CASSSSGMCYEQYF,TGTGCCAGCAGCAGCAGCGGGATGTGCTACGAGCAGTACTTC
TRBV28,-,-,TRBJ1-1,CASGGEVNTEAFF,TGTGCCAGCGGGGGGGAGGTGAACACTGAAGCTTTCTTT